The source of this TCR beta chain is a study of tumor-infiltrating lymphocytes in oesophageal squamous cell carcinoma. Per the germline V gene, CDR1 is MNHGY and CDR2 is SVAAGI. The CDR3 is 16 residues long. TCRdb fed the PCR reads into MiXCR, producing one record per CDR3 protein. The repertoire holds about 12,000 distinct CDR3 sequences, with 50% to 70% as singletons. This receptor was obtained from a female donor with esophageal squamous cell carcinoma. This rearrangement joins TRBV6-9 to TRBJ2-3; 9 bases agree with TRBD1. The end of the DNA fits TRBJ2-5 better, so the J call may be wrong. Material: esophageal tumor tissue. For the CDR3, the DNA is TGTGCCAGCAGTTACTCGAAGATGACAGGGGGAGAGACCCAGTACTTC. Protein: CASSYSKMTGGETQYF.